Listed here is a single T cell receptor (beta chain). Its antigen is not identified. This CDR3 has 16 amino acids. Per germline, CDR1 SEHNR and CDR2 FQNEAQ (reference sequence). Trimming removed 0 bases at V and 4 bases at J, with 15 bases between. Generated by immunoSEQ multiplex PCR, the TCRdb table keeps only in-frame clones and is missing some. The top ten hold about 1.4% of the sample, which has roughly 150,000 clones, about nine tenths seen once. This sample stems from a study of T cell responses to AZD1222 COVID-19 vaccine. Study-wide context: Investigators merged groups given second doses at roughly 4 or roughly 12 weeks. General study findings and limits: CD4 TCRs covered the whole spike, strongest at regions 160-218 and 743-854. Repertoire collection took place solely once the T cell response had peaked. Per reports, nearly half of all spike-specific TCRs target regions that are unmutated in variants.

This TCR derives from an adult in good health. This rearrangement joins TRBV7-9 to TRBJ2-5; D may be TRBD2 (6 bases). The starting material was peripheral blood, obtained on day 0 of AZD1222 vaccination. This CDR3 reads CASSLARGWQGETQYF. In nucleotides, the CDR3 is TGTGCCAGCAGCTTAGCCCGGGGGTGGCAAGGAGAGACCCAGTACTTC.